The present T cell receptor (beta chain) was sequenced within a study of control samples from healthy donors and cancer patients. The count of this clone is one. The table came from immunoSEQ multiplex PCR; TCRdb's copy has only in-frame clones and leaves some out. The sample shows about 57,000 clones, 80% to 95% of them seen only once. The CDR3 runs to 18 residues. The germline V gene has CDR1 LGHNA and CDR2 YNFKEQ. J gave up 1 base and V 0 bases, and 7 bases lay outside the gene matches. This sequence originates from a man between 25 and 39 years old with colorectal cancer. This rearrangement joins TRBV4-2 to TRBJ2-3, with 10 bases identical to TRBD2. The sequencing input was PBMCs. The CDR3, as DNA: TGTGCCAGCAGCCAAGATTTAGTAGCGGGGGGCCGCACAGATACGCAGTATTTT. Translated, it gives CASSQDLVAGGRTDTQYF.